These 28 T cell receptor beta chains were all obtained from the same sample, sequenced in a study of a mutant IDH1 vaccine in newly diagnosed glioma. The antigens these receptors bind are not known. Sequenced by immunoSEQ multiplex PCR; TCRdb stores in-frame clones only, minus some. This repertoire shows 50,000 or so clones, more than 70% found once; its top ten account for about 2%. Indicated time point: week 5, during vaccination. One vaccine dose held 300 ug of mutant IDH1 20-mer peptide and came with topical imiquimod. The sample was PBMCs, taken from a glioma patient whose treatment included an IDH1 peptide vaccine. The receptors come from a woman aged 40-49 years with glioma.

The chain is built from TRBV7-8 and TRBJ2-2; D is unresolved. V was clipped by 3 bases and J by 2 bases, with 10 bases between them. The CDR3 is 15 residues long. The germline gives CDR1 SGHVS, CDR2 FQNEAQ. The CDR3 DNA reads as TGTGCCAGCAGCTTTGTTCGTCCCAACACCGGGGAGCTGTTTTTT. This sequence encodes CASSFVRPNTGELFF.

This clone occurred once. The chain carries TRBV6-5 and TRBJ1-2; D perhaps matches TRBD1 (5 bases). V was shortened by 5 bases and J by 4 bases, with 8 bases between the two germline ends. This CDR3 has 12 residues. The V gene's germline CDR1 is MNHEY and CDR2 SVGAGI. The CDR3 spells CASSRDGYGYTF. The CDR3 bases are TGTGCCAGCAGTAGGGACGGCTATGGCTACACCTTC.

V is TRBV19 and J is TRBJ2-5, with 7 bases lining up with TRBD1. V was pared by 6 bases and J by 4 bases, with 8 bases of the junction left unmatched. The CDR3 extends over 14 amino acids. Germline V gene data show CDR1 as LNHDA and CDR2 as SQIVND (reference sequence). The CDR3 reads CASSRTGDGETQYF. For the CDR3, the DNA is TGTGCCAGTAGCCGAACAGGGGATGGAGAGACCCAGTACTTC.

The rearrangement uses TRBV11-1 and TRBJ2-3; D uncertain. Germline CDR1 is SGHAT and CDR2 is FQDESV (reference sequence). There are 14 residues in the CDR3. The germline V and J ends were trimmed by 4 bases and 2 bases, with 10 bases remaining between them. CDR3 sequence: CASSSLANTDTQYF. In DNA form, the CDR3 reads TGTGCCAGCAGCTCCCTCGCAAACACAGATACGCAGTATTTT.

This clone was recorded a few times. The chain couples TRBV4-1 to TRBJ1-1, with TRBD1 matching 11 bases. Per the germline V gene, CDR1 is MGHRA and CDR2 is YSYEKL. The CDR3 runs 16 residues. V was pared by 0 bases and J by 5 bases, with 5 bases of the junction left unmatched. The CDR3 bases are TGCGCCAGCAGCCAAGATCCGGACAGGGGGCGTACTGAAGCTTTCTTT. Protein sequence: CASSQDPDRGRTEAFF.

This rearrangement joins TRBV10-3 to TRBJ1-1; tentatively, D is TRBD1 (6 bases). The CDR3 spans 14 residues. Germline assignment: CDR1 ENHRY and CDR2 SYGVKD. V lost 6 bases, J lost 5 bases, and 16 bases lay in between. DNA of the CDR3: TGTGCCATCAGATCCGACACAGGGAAAACTGAAGCTTTCTTT. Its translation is CAIRSDTGKTEAFF.

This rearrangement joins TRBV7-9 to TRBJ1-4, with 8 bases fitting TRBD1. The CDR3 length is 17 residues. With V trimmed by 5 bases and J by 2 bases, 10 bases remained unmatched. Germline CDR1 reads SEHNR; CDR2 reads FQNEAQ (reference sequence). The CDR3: CASSPGQGRTTNEKLFF. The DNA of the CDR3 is TGTGCCAGCAGCCCAGGACAGGGAAGGACGACTAATGAAAAACTGTTTTTT. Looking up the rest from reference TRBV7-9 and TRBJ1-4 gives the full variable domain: DTGVSQNPRHKITKRGQNVTFRCDPISEHNRLYWYRQTLGQGPEFLTYFQNEAQLEKSRLLSDRFSAERPKGSFSTLEIQRTEQGDSAMYLCASSPGQGRTTNEKLFFGSGTQLSVL.

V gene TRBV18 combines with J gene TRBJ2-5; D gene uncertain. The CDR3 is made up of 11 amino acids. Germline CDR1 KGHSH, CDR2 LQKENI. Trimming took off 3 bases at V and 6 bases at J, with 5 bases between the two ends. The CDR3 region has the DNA TGTGCCAGCTCACCCGGACAGACCCAGTACTTC. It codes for CASSPGQTQYF.

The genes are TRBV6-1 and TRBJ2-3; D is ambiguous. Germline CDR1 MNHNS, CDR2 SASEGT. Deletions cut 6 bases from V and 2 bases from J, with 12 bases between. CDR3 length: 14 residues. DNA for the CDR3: TGTGCCAGCAGGGATGTAGGGTTCACAGATACGCAGTATTTT. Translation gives CASRDVGFTDTQYF.

The CDR3 nucleotides read TGCGCCAGCAGCCTTCGCGAGGCTAACACTGAAGCTTTCTTT. It codes for CASSLREANTEAFF. The J gene is TRBJ1-1, the V gene TRBV4-1; unclear D gene. The CDR3 loop spans 14 amino acids. The ends were cut back, 4 bases at V and 2 bases at J, with 11 bases in the middle. CDR1 is MGHRA, CDR2 YSYEKL, per germline.

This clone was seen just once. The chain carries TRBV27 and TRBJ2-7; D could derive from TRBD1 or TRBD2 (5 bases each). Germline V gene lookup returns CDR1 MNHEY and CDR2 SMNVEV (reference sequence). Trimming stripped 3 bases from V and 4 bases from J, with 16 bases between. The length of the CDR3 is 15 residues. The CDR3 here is CASSFGGFPSYEQYF. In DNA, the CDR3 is TGTGCCAGCAGTTTTGGGGGTTTCCCCTCTTACGAGCAGTACTTC.

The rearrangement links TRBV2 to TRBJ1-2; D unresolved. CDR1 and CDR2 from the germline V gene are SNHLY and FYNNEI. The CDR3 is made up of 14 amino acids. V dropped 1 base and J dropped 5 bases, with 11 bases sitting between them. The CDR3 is CASSEGSAPYGYTF. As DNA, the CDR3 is TGTGCCAGCAGTGAAGGGTCTGCCCCTTATGGCTACACCTTC.

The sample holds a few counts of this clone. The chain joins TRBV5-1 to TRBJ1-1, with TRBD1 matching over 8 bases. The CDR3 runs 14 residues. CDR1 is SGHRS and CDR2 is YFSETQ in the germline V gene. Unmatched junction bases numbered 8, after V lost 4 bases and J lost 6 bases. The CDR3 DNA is TGCGCCAGCAGCGTCTCAGGGGGCAGCGCTGAAGCTTTCTTT. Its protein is CASSVSGGSAEAFF.

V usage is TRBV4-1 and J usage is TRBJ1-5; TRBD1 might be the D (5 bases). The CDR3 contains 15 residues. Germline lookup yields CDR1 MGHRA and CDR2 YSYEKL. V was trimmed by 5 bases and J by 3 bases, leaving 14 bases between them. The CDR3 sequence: CASSIPGPNNQPQHF. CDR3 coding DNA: TGCGCCAGCAGCATTCCGGGACCGAACAATCAGCCCCAGCATTTT.

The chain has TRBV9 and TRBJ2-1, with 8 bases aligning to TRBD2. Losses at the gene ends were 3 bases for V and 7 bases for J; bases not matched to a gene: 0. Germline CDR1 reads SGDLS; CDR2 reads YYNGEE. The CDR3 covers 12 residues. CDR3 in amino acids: CASSASGNEQFF. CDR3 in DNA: TGTGCCAGCAGCGCTAGCGGGAATGAGCAGTTCTTC.

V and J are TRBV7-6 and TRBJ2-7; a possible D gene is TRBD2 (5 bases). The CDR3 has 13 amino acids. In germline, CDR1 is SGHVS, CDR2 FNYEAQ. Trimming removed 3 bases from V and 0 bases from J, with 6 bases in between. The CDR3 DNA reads TGTGCCAGCAGCTTCCGGGGCTCCTACGAGCAGTACTTC. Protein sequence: CASSFRGSYEQYF.

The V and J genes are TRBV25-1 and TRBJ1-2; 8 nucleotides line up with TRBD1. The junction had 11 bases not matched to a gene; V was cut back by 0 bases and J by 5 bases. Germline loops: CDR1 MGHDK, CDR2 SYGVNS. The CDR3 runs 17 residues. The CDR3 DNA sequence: TGTGCCAGCAGTGAATATGGAGGCGACAGGGGCGGATATGGCTACACCTTC. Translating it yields CASSEYGGDRGGYGYTF.

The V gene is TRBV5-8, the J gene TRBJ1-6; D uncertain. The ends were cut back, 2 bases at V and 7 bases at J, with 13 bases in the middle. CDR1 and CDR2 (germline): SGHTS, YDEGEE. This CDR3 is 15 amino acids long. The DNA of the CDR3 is TGTGCCAGCAGCTTAGCTTTATTACCCAATTCACCCCTCCACTTT. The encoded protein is CASSLALLPNSPLHF.

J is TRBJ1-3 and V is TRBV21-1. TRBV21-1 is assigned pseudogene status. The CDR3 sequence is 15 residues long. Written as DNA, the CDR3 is TGTGCCAGCAGCAAGAAAAGGGCAGGTGGAAACACCATATATTTT. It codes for CASSKKRAGGNTIYF.

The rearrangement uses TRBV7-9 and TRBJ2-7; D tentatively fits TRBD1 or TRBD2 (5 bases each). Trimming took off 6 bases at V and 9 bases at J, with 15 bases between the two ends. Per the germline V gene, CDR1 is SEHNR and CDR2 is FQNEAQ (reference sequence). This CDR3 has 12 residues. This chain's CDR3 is CASRSSGTTQYF. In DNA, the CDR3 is TGTGCCAGCAGGTCCTCCGGGACGACGCAGTACTTC.

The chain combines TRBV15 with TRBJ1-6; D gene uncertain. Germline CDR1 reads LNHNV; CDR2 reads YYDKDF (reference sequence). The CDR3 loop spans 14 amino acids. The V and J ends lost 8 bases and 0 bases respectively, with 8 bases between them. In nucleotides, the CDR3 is TGTGCCACCTCTGGGAGCTCCTATAATTCACCCCTCCACTTT. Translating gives CATSGSSYNSPLHF.

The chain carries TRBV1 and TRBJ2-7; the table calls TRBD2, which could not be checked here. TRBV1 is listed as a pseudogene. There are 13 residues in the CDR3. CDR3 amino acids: CTRERGAPYEQYF. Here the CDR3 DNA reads TGCACCAGAGAGCGGGGGGCTCCCTACGAGCAGTACTTC.

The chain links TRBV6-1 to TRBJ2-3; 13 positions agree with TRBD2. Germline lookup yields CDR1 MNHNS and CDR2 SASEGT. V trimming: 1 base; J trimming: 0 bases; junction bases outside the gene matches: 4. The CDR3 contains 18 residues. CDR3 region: CASSEGTSGGHSTDTQYF. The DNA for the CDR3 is TGTGCCAGCAGTGAAGGGACTAGCGGGGGCCACAGCACAGATACGCAGTATTTT.

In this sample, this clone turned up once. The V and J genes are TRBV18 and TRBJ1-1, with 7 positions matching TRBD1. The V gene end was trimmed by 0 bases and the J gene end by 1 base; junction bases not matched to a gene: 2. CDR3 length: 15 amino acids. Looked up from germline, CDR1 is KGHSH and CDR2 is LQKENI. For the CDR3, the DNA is TGTGCCAGCTCACCACCGCAGGGGGGGAACACTGAAGCTTTCTTT. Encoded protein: CASSPPQGGNTEAFF.

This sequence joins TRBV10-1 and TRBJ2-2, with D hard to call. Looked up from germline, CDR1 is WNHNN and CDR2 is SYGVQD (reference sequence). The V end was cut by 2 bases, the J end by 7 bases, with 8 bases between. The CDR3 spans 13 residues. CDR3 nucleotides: TGCGCCAGCAGTGAGGAGCTACACGGGGAGCTGTTTTTT. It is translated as CASSEELHGELFF.

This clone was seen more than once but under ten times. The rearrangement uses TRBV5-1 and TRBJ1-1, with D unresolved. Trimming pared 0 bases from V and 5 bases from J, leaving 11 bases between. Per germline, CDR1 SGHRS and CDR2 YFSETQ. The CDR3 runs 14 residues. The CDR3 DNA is TGCGCCAGCAGCTTGGTGGCTGCGGGGACTGAAGCTTTCTTT. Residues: CASSLVAAGTEAFF.

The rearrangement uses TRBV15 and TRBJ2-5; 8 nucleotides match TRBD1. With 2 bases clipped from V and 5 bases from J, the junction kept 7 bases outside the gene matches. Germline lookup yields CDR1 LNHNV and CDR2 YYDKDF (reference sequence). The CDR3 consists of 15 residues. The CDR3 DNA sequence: TGTGCCACCAGCAGACCGCAGGGGGCCATTGAGACCCAGTACTTC. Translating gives CATSRPQGAIETQYF.

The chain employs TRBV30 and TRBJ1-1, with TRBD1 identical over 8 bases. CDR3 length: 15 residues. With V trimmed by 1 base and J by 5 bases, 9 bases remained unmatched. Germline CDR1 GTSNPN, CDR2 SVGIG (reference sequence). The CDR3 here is CAWSAPLRQGTEAFF. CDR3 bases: TGTGCCTGGAGTGCCCCCCTTAGACAGGGGACTGAAGCTTTCTTT.